Listed here are 16 T cell receptor beta chains from one sample, sequenced in a study of cytomegalovirus exposure and HLA in healthy donors. 13 Jbeta primers and 60 Vbeta primers were used for the PCR. Clones were read by immunoSEQ multiplex PCR, and TCRdb kept only the in-frame ones, dropping some. Of fewer than 100,000 clones listed, less than 85% are singletons. Input material: PBMCs. Receptors originate from a male donor in good health and CMV-seronegative.

The CDR3 reads CASSQEPLTGGRGVEQFF. In nucleotides, the CDR3 is TGCGCCAGCAGCCAAGAACCCCTGACAGGGGGCAGGGGTGTTGAGCAGTTCTTC. The chain has TRBV4-3 and TRBJ2-1, with 10 nucleotides matching TRBD1. The CDR3 extends over 18 amino acids. Germline CDR1 LGHNA, CDR2 YSLEER. The V gene end was trimmed by 0 bases and the J gene end by 9 bases; junction bases not matched to a gene: 14.

This chain links TRBV5-1 with TRBJ2-2; 8 positions match TRBD2. CDR3 length: 16 residues. The trim removed 6 bases at V and 3 bases at J, leaving 10 bases unmatched. The germline V gene has CDR1 SGHRS and CDR2 YFSETQ. The CDR3 DNA sequence: TGCGCCAGCATCCTTACCGGACTAGCTTACACCGGGGAGCTGTTTTTT. Translation: CASILTGLAYTGELFF. The full variable domain, rest sourced from reference TRBV5-1 and TRBJ2-2, is KAGVTQTPRYLIKTRGQQVTLSCSPISGHRSVSWYQQTPGQGLQFLFEYFSETQRNKGNFPGRFSGRQFSNSRSEMNVSTLELGDSALYLCASILTGLAYTGELFFGEGSRLTVL.

This chain joins TRBV30 and TRBJ2-5; TRBD1 matches 8 bases. V shed 2 bases and J 3 bases; nucleotides not matched to a gene: 8. Germline values: CDR1 GTSNPN, CDR2 SVGIG (reference sequence). CDR3 length: 15 residues. The DNA for the CDR3 is TGTGCCTGGAGTCGCGGACAGGGTGTAGAAGAGACCCAGTACTTC. It yields the protein CAWSRGQGVEETQYF.

The V call is TRBV6-1, the J call TRBJ1-2; 8 bases fit TRBD1. The CDR3 has 14 residues. V gave up 6 bases and J gave up 1 base; unmatched junction bases: 4. Germline CDR1 and CDR2: MNHNS and SASEGT. Here the CDR3 reads CASSRQGFNYGYTF. In nucleotides, the CDR3 is TGTGCCAGCAGCCGACAGGGGTTTAACTATGGCTACACCTTC.

This clone showed up just a few times. V is TRBV7-8 and J is TRBJ1-4, with 10 bases matching TRBD1. The CDR3 runs to 17 residues. The J segment lost 7 bases and the V segment lost 3 bases, leaving 11 bases of the junction unmatched. Germline lookup yields CDR1 SGHVS and CDR2 FQNEAQ. CDR3: CASSLLELTGGREKLFF. Written as DNA, the CDR3 is TGTGCCAGCAGCTTGCTCGAACTGACAGGGGGCCGTGAAAAACTGTTTTTT. Supplemented by reference TRBV7-8 and TRBJ1-4, the full variable domain reads GAGVSQSPRYKVAKRGQDVALRCDPISGHVSLFWYQQALGQGPEFLTYFQNEAQLDKSGLPSDRFFAERPEGSVSTLKIQRTQQEDSAVYLCASSLLELTGGREKLFFGSGTQLSVL.

This chain joins TRBV27 and TRBJ2-7; weak D call: TRBD1 (5 bases). This CDR3 is 15 amino acids long. Trimming cost V 5 bases and J 6 bases, with 20 bases left between them. Germline lookup yields CDR1 MNHEY and CDR2 SMNVEV (reference sequence). The CDR3 protein is CASSPRVRGLGEQYF. In DNA, the CDR3 is TGTGCCAGCAGTCCCAGGGTCCGAGGTCTCGGCGAGCAGTACTTC.

The gene calls are TRBV6-5 and TRBJ1-2, with 10 bases that match TRBD1. Germline values: CDR1 MNHEY, CDR2 SVGAGI. The CDR3 is made up of 15 amino acids. V was clipped by 6 bases and J by 4 bases; unmatched bases: 8. The CDR3 protein is CASSQRQGASYGYTF. The CDR3, as DNA: TGTGCCAGCAGCCAGAGACAGGGGGCCTCCTATGGCTACACCTTC.

DNA for the CDR3: TGTGCCAGCAGCCCCGGACAGGCAACTAATGAAAAACTGTTTTTT. Translation: CASSPGQATNEKLFF. The J gene is TRBJ1-4, the V gene TRBV6-5; 7 bases map to TRBD1. The CDR3 contains 15 residues. With 6 bases clipped from V and 0 bases from J, the junction kept 4 bases outside the gene matches. The germline gives CDR1 MNHEY, CDR2 SVGAGI.

This clone was detected once. The chain employs TRBV18 and TRBJ2-3, with no clear D. Looked up from germline, CDR1 is KGHSH and CDR2 is LQKENI. The CDR3 extends over 14 amino acids. V dropped 3 bases and J dropped 2 bases, with 9 bases sitting between them. CDR3 protein: CASSPAAITDTQYF. CDR3 nucleotides: TGTGCCAGCTCACCTGCAGCGATCACAGATACGCAGTATTTT.

This clone was picked up one time. V is TRBV5-1 and J is TRBJ1-1; 8 bases are shared with TRBD1. This CDR3 is 14 amino acids long. V lost 0 bases to trimming and J lost 4 bases; unmatched junction nucleotides: 2. CDR1 SGHRS and CDR2 YFSETQ come from the germline V gene. The CDR3 coding sequence is TGCGCCAGCAGCTTGGGACAGGGGTTCACTGAAGCTTTCTTT. Amino acid sequence: CASSLGQGFTEAFF.

J is TRBJ2-5 and V is TRBV10-3; TRBD2 matches at 16 bases. CDR1 and CDR2 from the germline V gene are ENHRY and SYGVKD. CDR3 size: 16 residues. V trimming: 8 bases; J trimming: 8 bases; junction bases outside the gene matches: 11. The CDR3 DNA follows: TGTGCCATCGCCGGGGGACTAGCGGGGGGGTCGCGTACCCAGTACTTC. Its translation: CAIAGGLAGGSRTQYF.

This clone occurred once. One end of the junction is discordant with germline, which a read error may explain. The chain uses TRBV2 and TRBJ1-2; a weak D match, TRBD1 (5 bases). Germline-derived CDR1 and CDR2 are SNHLY and FYNNEI. CDR3 length equals 13 residues. The chain's CDR3 is CASYAMRQYGYPF. The CDR3 DNA is TGTGCCAGCTACGCCATGCGACAGTACGGCTACCCCTTC.

The rearrangement links TRBV4-3 to TRBJ2-7; the D gene is possibly TRBD2 (5 bases). Germline V lookup: CDR1 LGHNA, CDR2 YSLEER. V lost 0 bases and J 0 bases, leaving 21 bases between the germline ends. This CDR3 region has 19 residues. In nucleotides, the CDR3 is TGCGCCAGCAGCCAAGATCTTGTTTTCTCCGGGGTTCCCTCCTACGAGCAGTACTTC. This codes for CASSQDLVFSGVPSYEQYF.

This clone showed up just a few times. This chain uses TRBV9 with TRBJ2-7; the match to TRBD2 covers 13 bases. Looked up from germline, CDR1 is SGDLS and CDR2 is YYNGEE. This CDR3 comprises 15 residues. V dropped 6 bases and J dropped 5; count of bases not matched to a gene: 8. CDR3 bases: TGTGCCAGCACCCGAACGGGACTAGCGGGGCACGAGCAGTACTTC. This gives the protein CASTRTGLAGHEQYF. The full variable domain, rest sourced from reference TRBV9 and TRBJ2-7, is DSGVTQTPKHLITATGQRVTLRCSPRSGDLSVYWYQQSLDQGLQFLIQYYNGEERAKGNILERFSAQQFPDLHSELNLSSLELGDSALYFCASTRTGLAGHEQYFGPGTRLTVT.

The rearrangement joins TRBV2 to TRBJ2-7; TRBD1 matches 7 bases. The V gene's germline CDR1 is SNHLY and CDR2 FYNNEI. The CDR3 totals 14 residues. Trimming cost V 6 bases and J 6 bases; bases outside gene matches: 11. The chain's CDR3 is CASRNTGVMGEQYF. The CDR3 DNA reads as TGTGCCAGCAGAAATACAGGGGTAATGGGCGAGCAGTACTTC.

The V call is TRBV4-1, the J call TRBJ2-1, with 8 bases that match TRBD2. The CDR3 length is 13 residues. Unmatched junction bases numbered 4, after V lost 4 bases and J lost 8 bases. Germline CDR1 is MGHRA and CDR2 is YSYEKL. CDR3 loop: CASSLGGAYEQFF. The CDR3 DNA reads TGCGCCAGCAGCCTCGGGGGGGCCTATGAGCAGTTCTTC.